The 7 T cell receptor beta chains reported below all come from one sample, sequenced in a study of blood T cells in healthy people across ages. Next came a second PCR, run for about 6 to 12 cycles, which used a sample-barcoded 5' primer along with a J-beta primer mix. TCRdb fed the 5' RACE reads into MiXCR, producing one record per CDR3 protein. The sample lists under 2 million distinct CDR3 sequences, roughly 32% occurring once. Sample: blood. The receptors originated from a woman in her twenties or thirties in good health.

The table lists this clonotype with a few counts. One end of the junction fails to match germline, which may point to a read error. J is TRBJ2-5 and V is TRBV7-2; 11 bases are a match to TRBD2. The CDR3 spans 17 residues. Germline loops: CDR1 SGHTA, CDR2 FQGNSA. The CDR3 DNA reads as TGTGCCGGCAGTTCTTCCGGGACTAGCGGCCTTCAAGAGACCCAGTACTTC. Translation: CAGSSSGTSGLQETQYF.

The CDR3 reads CSASGGEPGGRSYEQYF. DNA of the CDR3: TGCAGTGCTAGCGGCGGAGAACCAGGGGGCCGGTCCTACGAGCAGTACTTC. V gene TRBV20-1 combines with J gene TRBJ2-7, with 8 bases identical to TRBD1. The V gene's germline CDR1 is DFQATT and CDR2 SNEGSKA (reference sequence). CDR3 size: 17 residues. V dropped 3 bases and J dropped 1; count of bases not matched to a gene: 14.

The chain combines TRBV9 with TRBJ2-7; D might be TRBD2 (6 bases). This CDR3 comprises 15 residues. Trimming took 3 bases from V and 5 from J, leaving 18 bases between them. Germline V gene sequence: CDR1 SGDLS, CDR2 YYNGEE. The DNA of the CDR3 is TGTGCCAGCAGCGGCGCCGGACTACCCAGGGACGAGCAGTACTTC. Protein sequence: CASSGAGLPRDEQYF. Filled out from reference TRBV9 and TRBJ2-7, the complete variable domain reads DSGVTQTPKHLITATGQRVTLRCSPRSGDLSVYWYQQSLDQGLQFLIQYYNGEERAKGNILERFSAQQFPDLHSELNLSSLELGDSALYFCASSGAGLPRDEQYFGPGTRLTVT.

This clonotype was counted many times. J is TRBJ2-7 and V is TRBV29-1, with TRBD2 as a possible D gene (5 bases). This CDR3 has 13 amino acids. The V end lost 5 bases, the J end lost 3 bases, and 14 bases lay between the germline ends. Germline lookup yields CDR1 SQVTM and CDR2 ANQGSEA. The CDR3 DNA sequence: TGCAGCGTTTCGGGGAAGGTGAGCTACGAGCAGTACTTC. Translated: CSVSGKVSYEQYF.

The V and J genes are TRBV7-2 and TRBJ1-5; possibly TRBD1 for D (5 bases). The CDR3 loop spans 15 amino acids. In germline, CDR1 is SGHTA, CDR2 FQGNSA. Trimming shortened V by 2 bases and J by 7 bases, and 15 bases separated the two germline ends. The CDR3: CASSLTGQGGQPQHF. The CDR3 DNA is TGTGCCAGCAGCTTAACTGGCCAGGGCGGGCAGCCCCAGCATTTT.

The V call is TRBV6-1, the J call TRBJ2-5; a possible D gene is TRBD2 (6 bases). This CDR3 has 18 residues. V was trimmed by 5 bases and J by 0 bases, leaving 22 bases between them. Germline assignment: CDR1 MNHNS and CDR2 SASEGT. The CDR3 is CASSRPPSHGTHQETQYF. The CDR3 coding sequence is TGTGCCAGCAGTCGTCCCCCCTCCCACGGGACTCACCAAGAGACCCAGTACTTC.

This clonotype turned up a few times. The rearrangement uses TRBV12-3 or TRBV12-4 and TRBJ1-5; D unclear. Trimming left V 1 base short and J 4 bases short, with 8 bases between. CDR3 length: 14 residues. The CDR3, as DNA: TGTGCCAGCAGTTTAGTACGTGGAAATCAGCCCCAGCATTTT. Translated, it gives CASSLVRGNQPQHF.